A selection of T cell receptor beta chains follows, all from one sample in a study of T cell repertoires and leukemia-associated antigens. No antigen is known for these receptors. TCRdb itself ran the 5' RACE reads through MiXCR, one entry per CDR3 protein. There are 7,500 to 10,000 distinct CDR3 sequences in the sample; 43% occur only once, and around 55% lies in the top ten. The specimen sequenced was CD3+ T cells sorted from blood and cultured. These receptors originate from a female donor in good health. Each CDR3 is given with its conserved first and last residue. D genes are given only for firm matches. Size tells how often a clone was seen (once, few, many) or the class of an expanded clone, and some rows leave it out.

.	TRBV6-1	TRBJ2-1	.	CASSRTISNQQFF	TGTGCCAGCAGCAGGACCATTAGCAATCAGCAGTTCTTC
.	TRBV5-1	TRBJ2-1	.	CASSLSGGADLNEQFF	TGCGCCAGCAGCTTGTCAGGGGGGGCGGATTTGAATGAGCAGTTCTTC
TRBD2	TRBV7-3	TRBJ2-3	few	CASSLGAGEDTQYF	TGTGCCAGCAGCTTAGGGGCGGGAGAAGATACGCAGTATTTT
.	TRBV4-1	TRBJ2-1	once	CASSQVDRENGQFF	TGCGCCAGCAGCCAAGTTGACCGGGAGAATGGGCAGTTCTTC
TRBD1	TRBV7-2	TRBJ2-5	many	CASSTWTGKETQYF	TGTGCCAGCAGCACTTGGACAGGGAAAGAGACCCAGTACTTC
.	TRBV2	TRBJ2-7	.	CASSELRGYEQYF	TGTGCCAGCAGTGAGCTGAGGGGTTACGAGCAGTACTTC
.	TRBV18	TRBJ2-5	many	CASSPEGIETQYF	TGTGCCAGCTCACCGGAAGGGATCGAGACCCAGTACTTC
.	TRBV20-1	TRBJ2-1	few	CSALPLDSDNEQFF	TGCAGTGCCCTCCCCCTGGACAGTGACAATGAGCAGTTCTTC
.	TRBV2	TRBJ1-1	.	CASIPGTILNTEAFF	TGTGCCAGTATTCCAGGGACTATTTTGAACACTGAAGCTTTCTTT
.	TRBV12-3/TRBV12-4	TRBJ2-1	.	CASKTGRIHNNERFF	TGTGCCAGCAAAACAGGGAGAATTCATAACAATGAGCGGTTCTTC
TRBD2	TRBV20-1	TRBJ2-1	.	CSALAGGQHNEQFF	TGCAGTGCCCTAGCGGGAGGTCAACACAATGAGCAGTTCTTC
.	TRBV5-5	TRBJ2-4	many	CASSLGAKNIQYF	TGTGCCAGCAGCTTGGGAGCCAAAAACATTCAGTACTTC
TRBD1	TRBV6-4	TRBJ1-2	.	CASSDSGDRGLDGYTF	TGTGCCAGCAGTGACTCGGGGGACAGGGGACTCGATGGCTACACCTTC
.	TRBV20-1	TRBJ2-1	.	CSARVIAGSYNEQFF	TGCAGTGCTAGAGTCATTGCGGGATCCTACAATGAGCAGTTCTTC
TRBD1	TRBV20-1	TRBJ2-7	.	CSARDGQGAGLLEYF	TGCAGTGCTAGAGATGGGCAGGGGGCTGGGCTCCTGGAGTACTTC
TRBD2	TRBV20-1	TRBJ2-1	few	CSAHAFLGAGRYNEQFF	TGCAGTGCCCATGCTTTCCTGGGAGCGGGGCGCTACAATGAGCAGTTCTTC
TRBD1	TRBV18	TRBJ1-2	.	CASSPTGDGYGYTF	TGTGCCAGCTCACCAACAGGGGATGGCTATGGCTACACCTTC
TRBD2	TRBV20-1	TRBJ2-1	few	CSATGGTRDYNEQFF	TGCAGTGCTACCGGGGGGACTAGGGATTACAATGAGCAGTTCTTC
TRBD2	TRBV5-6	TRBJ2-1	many	CASSYMSSGASSYNEQFF	TGTGCCAGCAGCTACATGTCCAGCGGGGCTAGCTCCTACAATGAGCAGTTCTTC
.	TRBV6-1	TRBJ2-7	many	CASSERRVGSYEQYF	TGTGCCAGCAGTGAAAGGAGGGTTGGGTCCTACGAGCAGTACTTC
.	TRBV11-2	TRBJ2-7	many	CASSLGQASSYEQYF	TGTGCCAGCAGCTTGGGGCAGGCGAGCTCCTACGAGCAGTACTTC
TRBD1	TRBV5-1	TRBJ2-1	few	CASSEPGQYNEQFF	TGCGCCAGCAGCGAACCGGGACAGTACAATGAGCAGTTCTTC
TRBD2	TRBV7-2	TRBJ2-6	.	CASSLRLANYVLTF	TGTGCCAGCAGCCTACGACTAGCGAACTACGTCCTGACTTTC
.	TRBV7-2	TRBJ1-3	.	CASSRDSHSGNTIYF	TGTGCCAGCAGCAGAGACAGCCACTCTGGAAACACCATATATTTT
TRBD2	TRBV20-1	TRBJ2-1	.	CSARDMLAGANNEQFF	TGCAGTGCTAGGGACATGTTGGCGGGAGCTAACAATGAGCAGTTCTTC
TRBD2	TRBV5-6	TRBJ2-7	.	CASSWTPSGNYEQYF	TGTGCCAGCAGCTGGACCCCTAGCGGGAACTACGAGCAGTACTTC